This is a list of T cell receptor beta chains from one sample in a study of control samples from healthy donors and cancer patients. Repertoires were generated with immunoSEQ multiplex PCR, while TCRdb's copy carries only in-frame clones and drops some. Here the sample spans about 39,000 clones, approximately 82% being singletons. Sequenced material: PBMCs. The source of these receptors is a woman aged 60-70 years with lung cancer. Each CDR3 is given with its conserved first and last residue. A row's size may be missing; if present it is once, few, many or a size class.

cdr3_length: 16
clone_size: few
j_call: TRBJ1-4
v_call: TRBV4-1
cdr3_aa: CASSPSIGSIGEKLFF

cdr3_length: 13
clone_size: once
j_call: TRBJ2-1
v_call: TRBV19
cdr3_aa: CASSRFLYNEQFF

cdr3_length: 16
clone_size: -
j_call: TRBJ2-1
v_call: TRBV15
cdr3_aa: CATSGLQGAGHNEQFF

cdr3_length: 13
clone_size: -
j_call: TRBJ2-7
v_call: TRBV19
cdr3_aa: CASSADRGYEQYF

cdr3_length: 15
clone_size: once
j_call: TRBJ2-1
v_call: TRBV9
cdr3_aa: CASSVDGTDYNEQFF

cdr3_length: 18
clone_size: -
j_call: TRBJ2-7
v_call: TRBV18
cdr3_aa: CASSSTATSGSRLVEQYF

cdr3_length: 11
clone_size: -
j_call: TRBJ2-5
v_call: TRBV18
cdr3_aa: CASSPQETQYF

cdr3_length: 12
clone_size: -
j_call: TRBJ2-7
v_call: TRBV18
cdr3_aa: CASSLPEYEQYF

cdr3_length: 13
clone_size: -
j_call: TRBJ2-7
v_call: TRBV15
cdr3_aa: CATSRDRGYEQYF

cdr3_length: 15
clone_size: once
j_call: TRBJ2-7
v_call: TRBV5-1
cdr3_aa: CASRLTGTSFDEQYF

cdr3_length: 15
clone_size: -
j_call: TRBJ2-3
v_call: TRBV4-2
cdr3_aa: CASSQRQGATDTQYF

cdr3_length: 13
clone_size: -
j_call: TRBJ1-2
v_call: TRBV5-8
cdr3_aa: CASSPDREYGYTF

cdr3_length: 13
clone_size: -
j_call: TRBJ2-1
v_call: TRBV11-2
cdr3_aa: CASSFGGRGEQFF

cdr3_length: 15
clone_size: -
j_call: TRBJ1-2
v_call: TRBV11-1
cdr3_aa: CASSLAQGVIDGYTF

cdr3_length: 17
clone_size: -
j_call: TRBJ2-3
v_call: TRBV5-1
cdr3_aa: CASSSRLAGVMADTQYF

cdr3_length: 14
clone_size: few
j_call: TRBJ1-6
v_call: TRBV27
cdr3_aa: CASSPGRPESPLHF

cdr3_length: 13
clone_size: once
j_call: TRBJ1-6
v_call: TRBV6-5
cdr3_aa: CASGKGGNSPLHF

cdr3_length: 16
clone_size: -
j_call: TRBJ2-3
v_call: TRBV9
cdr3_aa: CASSTLGGRGTDTQYF

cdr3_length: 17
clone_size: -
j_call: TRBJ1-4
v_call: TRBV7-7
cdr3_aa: CASSPGQRLGANEKLFF

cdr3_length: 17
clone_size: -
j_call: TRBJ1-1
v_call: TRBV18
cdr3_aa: CASSPQDWTGSGTEAFF

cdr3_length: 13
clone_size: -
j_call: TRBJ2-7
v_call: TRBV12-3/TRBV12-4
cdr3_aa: CASSPRDSYEQYF

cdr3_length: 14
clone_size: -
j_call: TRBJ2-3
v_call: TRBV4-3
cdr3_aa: CASSQGLAKDTQYF

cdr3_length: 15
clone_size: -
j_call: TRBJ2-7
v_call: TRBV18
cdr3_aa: CASSPGTGGRYEQYF

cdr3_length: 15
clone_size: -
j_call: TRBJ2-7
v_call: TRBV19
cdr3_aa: CASSIVDIIVSEQYF

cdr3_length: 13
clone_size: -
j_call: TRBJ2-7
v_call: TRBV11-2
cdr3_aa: CASSLELSGPEYF

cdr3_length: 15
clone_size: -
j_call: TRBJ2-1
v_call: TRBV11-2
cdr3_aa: CASSFSGGPRDEQFF

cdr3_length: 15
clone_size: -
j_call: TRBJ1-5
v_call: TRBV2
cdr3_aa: CASSEVQGAHQPQHF

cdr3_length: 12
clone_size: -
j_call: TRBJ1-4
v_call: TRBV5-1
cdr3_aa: CASSFSNEKLFF

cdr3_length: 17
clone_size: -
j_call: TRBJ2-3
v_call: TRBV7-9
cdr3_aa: CASSLGPGMEARDTQYF

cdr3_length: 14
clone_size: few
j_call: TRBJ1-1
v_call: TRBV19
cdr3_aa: CATSEQGRGSEAFF

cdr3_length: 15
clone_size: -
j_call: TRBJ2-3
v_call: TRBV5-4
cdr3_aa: CASSRQGGRADTQYF

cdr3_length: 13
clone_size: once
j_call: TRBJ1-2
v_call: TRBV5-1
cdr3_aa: CASSFRGGYGYTF

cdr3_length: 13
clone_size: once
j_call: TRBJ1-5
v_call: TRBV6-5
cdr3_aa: CASRLGSNQPQHF

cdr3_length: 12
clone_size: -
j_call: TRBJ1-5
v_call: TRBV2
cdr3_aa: CASSEAGQPQHF

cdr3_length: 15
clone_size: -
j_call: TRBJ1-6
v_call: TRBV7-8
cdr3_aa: CASSLGSGSNSPLHF

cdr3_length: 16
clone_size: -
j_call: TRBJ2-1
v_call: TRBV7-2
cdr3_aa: CASSLGVGGHGNEQFF

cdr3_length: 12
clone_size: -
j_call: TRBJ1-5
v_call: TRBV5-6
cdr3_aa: CASSLNDQPQHF

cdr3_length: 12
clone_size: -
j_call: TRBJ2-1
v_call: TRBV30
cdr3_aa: CAWSGLVNEQFF

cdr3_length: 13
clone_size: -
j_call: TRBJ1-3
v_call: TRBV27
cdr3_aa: CASSRLSGNTIYF

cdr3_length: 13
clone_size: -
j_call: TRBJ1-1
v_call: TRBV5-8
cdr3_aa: CASSLNRGTEAFF

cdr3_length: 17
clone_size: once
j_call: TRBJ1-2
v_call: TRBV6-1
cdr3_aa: CASSDWTGMGVMPGYTF

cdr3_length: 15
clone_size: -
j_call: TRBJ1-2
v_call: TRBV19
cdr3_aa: CASSARPYEGYGYTF

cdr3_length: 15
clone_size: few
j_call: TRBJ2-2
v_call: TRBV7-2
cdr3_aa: CASSADRGWSGELFF

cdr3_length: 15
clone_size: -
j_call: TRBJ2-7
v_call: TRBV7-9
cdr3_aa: CASSSRLAYPYEQYF